This T cell receptor beta chain was captured by sequencing in a study of cytomegalovirus exposure and HLA in healthy donors. Broader study findings: In vitro, a few CMV-associated chains proved specific for CMV antigens. Rarity held for most TCR sequences, but there were some public TCRs that occurred in many donors. High specificity and sensitivity for cytomegalovirus status were reported for the classifier. Researchers catalogued 160 or so TCR beta chains as cytomegalovirus-associated.

Details on this clone: Its antigen remains unidentified.

J was trimmed by 2 bases and V by 5 bases; bases with no gene match: 8. The CDR3 is made up of 17 amino acids. Germline V gene data show CDR1 as MDHEN and CDR2 as SYDVKM. Clones were sequenced by immunoSEQ multiplex PCR, and TCRdb holds only the in-frame ones, with some missing. This sample carries hundreds of thousands of clones, 86% of them seen once, and the ten largest clones take approximately 0.8%. Sequencing was carried out using PBMCs. V gene TRBV28 combines with J gene TRBJ1-4; TRBD1 matches 10 bases. The origin of this receptor is a woman aged 18 to 35 in good health and CMV-seronegative. The CDR3 DNA reads TGTGCCAGCAGTAATGACAGGGGGCGATCCACTAATGAAAAACTGTTTTTT. Amino acids: CASSNDRGRSTNEKLFF.